These 24 T cell receptor beta chains were sequenced from one sample in a study of cytomegalovirus exposure and HLA in healthy donors. This table comes from immunoSEQ multiplex PCR, and its TCRdb copy is limited to in-frame clones, with some not included. This sample carries about 240,000 clones, more than 75% of them seen once, and the ten largest clones take around 1.2%. The sample was PBMCs. The receptor set was obtained from a woman between 25 and 40 years old in good health and CMV-seropositive.

The chain couples TRBV7-9 to TRBJ1-2; D gene unclear. Germline-derived CDR1 and CDR2 are SEHNR and FQNEAQ (reference sequence). Trimming removed 0 bases at V and 3 bases at J, with 8 bases between. This CDR3 has 14 amino acids. CDR3 in DNA: TGTGCCAGCAGCTTAGCCGGGAACTACTATGGCTACACCTTC. Amino acids: CASSLAGNYYGYTF.

The chain uses TRBV11-2 and TRBJ2-5; 7 bases agree with TRBD2. The trim removed 3 bases at V and 5 bases at J, leaving 9 bases unmatched. Germline values: CDR1 SGHAT, CDR2 FQNNGV. There are 15 residues in the CDR3. The CDR3 DNA follows: TGTGCCAGCAGCTTCCTCGCGGGAGTCACTGAGACCCAGTACTTC. Its translation: CASSFLAGVTETQYF.

J is TRBJ2-1 and V is TRBV11-2, with 15 bases matching TRBD2. The trim removed 7 bases at V and 2 bases at J, leaving 12 bases unmatched. Germline V CDR1 and CDR2: SGHAT, FQNNGV. This CDR3 region has 19 residues. The CDR3 sequence is CASTKGSGTSGRTYNEQFF. CDR3 sequence (DNA): TGTGCCAGCACCAAAGGCTCAGGGACTAGCGGGAGGACCTACAATGAGCAGTTCTTC.

Written as DNA, the CDR3 is TGTGCCAGTAGTCCCGGACTGTACGAGCAGTACTTC. Protein sequence: CASSPGLYEQYF. V and J are TRBV19 and TRBJ2-7; D is perhaps TRBD2 (5 bases). Per germline, CDR1 LNHDA and CDR2 SQIVND (reference sequence). The CDR3 consists of 12 residues. The V gene lost 5 bases and the J gene lost 4 bases, with 9 bases spanning the gap.

The V call is TRBV27, the J call TRBJ2-1, with D perhaps TRBD1 (6 bases). The CDR3 contains 16 residues. V gave up 0 bases and J gave up 4 bases, with 13 bases separating them. Germline CDR1 MNHEY, CDR2 SMNVEV (reference sequence). The CDR3 here is CASSLSTGDIYNEQFF. CDR3 coding DNA: TGTGCCAGCAGTTTATCCACCGGGGACATATACAATGAGCAGTTCTTC.

The V and J genes are TRBV2 and TRBJ1-4; the D is unclear. Germline CDR1 SNHLY, CDR2 FYNNEI. V was trimmed by 4 bases and J by 8 bases, leaving 17 bases between them. CDR3 length equals 15 residues. The CDR3 reads CASSVPGGISEKLFF. The CDR3, as DNA: TGTGCCAGCAGTGTGCCGGGTGGTATATCGGAAAAACTGTTTTTT.

The chain employs TRBV27 and TRBJ2-2; TRBD1 might be the D (5 bases). The V gene lost 5 bases and the J gene lost 2 bases, with 12 bases spanning the gap. In germline, CDR1 is MNHEY, CDR2 SMNVEV (reference sequence). The CDR3 spans 15 residues. This chain's CDR3 is CASSPARTNTGELFF. The CDR3 DNA reads as TGTGCCAGCAGTCCCGCCCGGACAAACACCGGGGAGCTGTTTTTT.

The chain couples TRBV7-9 to TRBJ2-1; 9 bases align to TRBD1. V was pared by 8 bases and J by 0 bases, with 14 bases of the junction left unmatched. This CDR3 is 18 amino acids long. CDR1 and CDR2 (germline): SEHNR, FQNEAQ (reference sequence). The CDR3 spells CASLREDRGPSSYNEQFF. As DNA, the CDR3 is TGTGCCAGCCTCCGAGAGGACAGGGGTCCAAGCTCCTACAATGAGCAGTTCTTC.

V is TRBV5-1 and J is TRBJ2-6; D is unclear. Germline CDR1 reads SGHRS; CDR2 reads YFSETQ. V lost 2 bases, J lost 4 bases, and 10 bases lay in between. The CDR3 contains 15 residues. DNA of the CDR3: TGCGCCAGCAGCTTTGAAAATAGCGGGGCCAACGTCCTGACTTTC. Protein sequence: CASSFENSGANVLTF.

The chain carries TRBV5-6 and TRBJ2-7, with 7 bases fitting TRBD1. The germline CDR1 and CDR2 sequences are SGHDT and YYEEEE. CDR3 size: 13 residues. With 4 bases clipped from V and 3 bases from J, the junction kept 4 bases outside the gene matches. The DNA of the CDR3 is TGTGCCAGCAGCGCCTCAGGGGGCTACGAGCAGTACTTC. Translated: CASSASGGYEQYF.

The V gene is TRBV6-6, the J gene TRBJ2-7; 7 bases match TRBD2. This CDR3 is 15 amino acids long. The V gene end was trimmed by 3 bases and the J gene end by 1 base; junction bases not matched to a gene: 6. Germline V gene lookup returns CDR1 MNHNY and CDR2 SVGAGI (reference sequence). The DNA of the CDR3 is TGTGCCAGCAGTTATCCTGCTAGCGGTTCCTACGAGCAGTACTTC. This sequence encodes CASSYPASGSYEQYF.

The chain uses TRBV5-1 and TRBJ1-1; 7 positions agree with TRBD1. The V and J ends lost 3 bases and 1 base, in that order; junction bases with no gene match: 9. The germline gives CDR1 SGHRS, CDR2 YFSETQ. The CDR3 has 16 amino acids. CDR3 DNA: TGCGCCAGCAGCTCGGCCGGGACAGCTCCGAACACTGAAGCTTTCTTT. As protein: CASSSAGTAPNTEAFF.

V usage is TRBV10-3 and J usage is TRBJ1-3; D is unresolved. CDR3 length equals 14 residues. The V end was cut by 7 bases, the J end by 2 bases, with 12 bases between. CDR1 and CDR2 from the germline V gene are ENHRY and SYGVKD. CDR3 sequence: CAITRDNPGNTIYF. In nucleotides, the CDR3 is TGTGCCATCACGCGAGACAACCCTGGAAACACCATATATTTT.

This sequence joins TRBV11-2 and TRBJ2-5, with TRBD2 identical over 12 bases. Germline loops: CDR1 SGHAT, CDR2 FQNNGV. V lost 0 bases and J lost 10; bases outside the gene matches: 6. This CDR3 contains 15 residues. The CDR3 spells CASSLDRLAGGNQYF. The CDR3 DNA reads as TGTGCCAGCAGCTTAGATCGGCTAGCGGGAGGGAACCAGTACTTC. Combining the CDR3 with reference TRBV11-2 and TRBJ2-5 gives the whole variable domain EAGVAQSPRYKIIEKRQSVAFWCNPISGHATLYWYQQILGQGPKLLIQFQNNGVVDDSQLPKDRFSAERLKGVDSTLKIQPAKLEDSAVYLCASSLDRLAGGNQYFGPGTRLLVL.

This clone was seen once. The chain is built from TRBV6-6 and TRBJ2-7; possible D gene TRBD1, 6 bases. This CDR3 region has 13 residues. Germline CDR1 reads MNHNY; CDR2 reads SVGAGI (reference sequence). Deletions cut 5 bases from V and 2 bases from J, with 10 bases between. CDR3 residues: CASSPGTTYEQYF. Written as DNA, the CDR3 is TGTGCCAGCAGTCCCGGGACAACCTACGAGCAGTACTTC.

The chain couples TRBV30 to TRBJ2-1; 9 bases fit TRBD2. Germline V gene sequence: CDR1 GTSNPN, CDR2 SVGIG (reference sequence). This CDR3 has 14 residues. V shed 8 bases and J 4 bases; nucleotides not matched to a gene: 9. CDR3 amino acids: CARPASGTYNEQFF. In DNA, the CDR3 is TGTGCCCGGCCGGCTAGCGGGACGTACAATGAGCAGTTCTTC.

The J gene is TRBJ2-4, the V gene TRBV19, with a tentative D call TRBD1 (5 bases). Per the germline V gene, CDR1 is LNHDA and CDR2 is SQIVND (reference sequence). The CDR3 runs 14 residues. V was shortened by 4 bases and J by 7 bases, with 14 bases between the two germline ends. Here the CDR3 DNA reads TGTGCCAGTAGTAAAACAGGAGAACGGAACATTCAGTACTTC. Translated, it gives CASSKTGERNIQYF.

In its sample, this clone was seen a few times. The chain joins TRBV16 to TRBJ1-2; 7 nucleotides align to TRBD1. The CDR3 is 15 residues long. V trimming: 4 bases; J trimming: 5 bases; junction bases outside the gene matches: 10. Germline V gene sequence: CDR1 KGHSY, CDR2 FQNENV. Written as DNA, the CDR3 is TGTGCCAGCAGCCCCCTGGCAGGGGGAGAATATGGCTACACCTTC. The encoded protein is CASSPLAGGEYGYTF.

As DNA, the CDR3 is TGTGCCAGTAGTGACCGGGGAGGGAGTCGCTATGGCTACACCTTC. This gives the protein CASSDRGGSRYGYTF. V is TRBV19 and J is TRBJ1-2; no reliable D call. Trimming cost V 5 bases and J 4 bases, with 17 bases left between them. Germline-derived CDR1 and CDR2 are LNHDA and SQIVND (reference sequence). The CDR3 has 15 residues.

The V call is TRBV27, the J call TRBJ2-4; perhaps TRBD2 as D (5 bases). Germline CDR1 reads MNHEY; CDR2 reads SMNVEV (reference sequence). This CDR3 is built from 14 residues. Trimming cost V 2 bases and J 7 bases, with 12 bases left between them. The CDR3 protein is CASSLIGRGNIQYF. The CDR3 DNA sequence: TGTGCCAGCAGTTTAATCGGGCGCGGGAACATTCAGTACTTC.

The chain joins TRBV29-1 to TRBJ2-1; the match to TRBD1 covers 12 bases. From germline, CDR1 is SQVTM and CDR2 ANQGSEA. The V and J ends lost 0 bases and 0 bases, in that order; junction bases with no gene match: 9. CDR3 length: 19 amino acids. CDR3 sequence reads: CSVEDFGTGGEGSYNEQFF. The CDR3 DNA reads TGCAGCGTTGAAGATTTCGGGACAGGGGGCGAGGGCTCCTACAATGAGCAGTTCTTC.

The chain recombines TRBV5-6 with TRBJ1-1, with 8 bases lining up with TRBD1. J was trimmed by 11 bases and V by 4 bases; bases with no gene match: 10. The CDR3 has 13 amino acids. The germline CDR1 and CDR2 sequences are SGHDT and YYEEEE. This CDR3 reads CASSLWDRPKAFF. The CDR3 coding sequence is TGTGCCAGCAGCCTGTGGGACAGGCCAAAGGCTTTCTTT.

The chain couples TRBV4-2 to TRBJ1-1; D remains unclear. Trimming removed 1 base from V and 5 bases from J, with 17 bases in between. The CDR3 length is 16 residues. Looked up from germline, CDR1 is LGHNA and CDR2 is YNFKEQ. DNA of the CDR3: TGTGCCAGCAGCCAAGTTCTCTTTAGCGCGAGGACTGAAGCTTTCTTT. Translating gives CASSQVLFSARTEAFF.

This clone was detected once. V gene TRBV6-6 combines with J gene TRBJ2-1, with a tentative D call TRBD2 (5 bases). The germline V gene has CDR1 MNHNY and CDR2 SVGAGI (reference sequence). V was shortened by 7 bases and J by 8 bases, with 15 bases between the two germline ends. The CDR3 runs to 13 residues. The CDR3 spells CASNRGATDEQFF. CDR3 sequence (DNA): TGTGCCAGCAATCGGGGAGCGACTGATGAGCAGTTCTTC.